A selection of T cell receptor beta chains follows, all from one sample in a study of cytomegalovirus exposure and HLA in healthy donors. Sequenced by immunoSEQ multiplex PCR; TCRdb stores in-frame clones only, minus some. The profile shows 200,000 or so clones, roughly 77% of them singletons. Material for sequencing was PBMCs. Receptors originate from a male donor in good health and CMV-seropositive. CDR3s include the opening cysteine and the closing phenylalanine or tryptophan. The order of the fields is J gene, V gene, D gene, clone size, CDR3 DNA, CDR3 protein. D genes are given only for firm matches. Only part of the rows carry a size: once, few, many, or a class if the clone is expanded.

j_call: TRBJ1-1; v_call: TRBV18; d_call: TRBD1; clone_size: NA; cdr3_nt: TGTGCCAGCTCACTCGACAGGGGTGGCTCCATGGCTTTCTTT; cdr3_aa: CASSLDRGGSMAFF
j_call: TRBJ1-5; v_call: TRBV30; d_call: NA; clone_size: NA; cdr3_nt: TGTGCCTGGAGTGGGGGTCAGGGATTTAATCAGCCCCAGCATTTT; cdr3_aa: CAWSGGQGFNQPQHF
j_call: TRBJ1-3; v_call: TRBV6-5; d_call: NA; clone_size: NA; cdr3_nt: TGTGCCAGCGGGGGGGGAGTCAGCGGAAACACCATATATTTT; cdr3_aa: CASGGGVSGNTIYF
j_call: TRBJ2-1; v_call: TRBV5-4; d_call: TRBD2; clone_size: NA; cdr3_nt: TGTGCCAGCAGCTTGCGACTAGCCTATGAGCAGTTCTTC; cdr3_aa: CASSLRLAYEQFF
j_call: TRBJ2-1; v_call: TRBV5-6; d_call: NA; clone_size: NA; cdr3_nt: TGTGCCAGCAGCTTGAGGCGGGGCTTCTACAATGAGCAGTTCTTC; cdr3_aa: CASSLRRGFYNEQFF
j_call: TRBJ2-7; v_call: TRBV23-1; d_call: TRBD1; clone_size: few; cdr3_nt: TGCGCCAGCAGTCACCTCCCCTGGGACAGCCGTTCCTACGAGCAGTACTTC; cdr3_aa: CASSHLPWDSRSYEQYF
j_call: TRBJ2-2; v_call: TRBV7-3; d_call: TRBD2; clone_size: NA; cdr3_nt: TGTGCCAGCAGCTCGGTAGCGGGAACGGGGGAGCTGTTTTTT; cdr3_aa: CASSSVAGTGELFF
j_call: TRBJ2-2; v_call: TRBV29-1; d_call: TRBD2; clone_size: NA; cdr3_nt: TGCAGCGTTGAAGAGGGACTAGCGGAGACTACGAACACCGGGGAGCTGTTTTTT; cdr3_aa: CSVEEGLAETTNTGELFF
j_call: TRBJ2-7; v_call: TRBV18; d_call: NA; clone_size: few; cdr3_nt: TGTGCCAGCTCACCGGACAGCTACGAGCAGTACTTC; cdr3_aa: CASSPDSYEQYF
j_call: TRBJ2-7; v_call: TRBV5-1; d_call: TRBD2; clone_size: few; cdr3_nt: TGCGCCAGCAGCTCCCCGGTAGGAGCGGGCGGGGGTGGAGAGCAGTACTTC; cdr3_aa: CASSSPVGAGGGGEQYF
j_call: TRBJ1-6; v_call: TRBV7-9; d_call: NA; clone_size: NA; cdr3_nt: TGTGCCAGCAGCTCCCAGGGGTCTAGTTCACCCCTCCACTTT; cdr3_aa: CASSSQGSSSPLHF
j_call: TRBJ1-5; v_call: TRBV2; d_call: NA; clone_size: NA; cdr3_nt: TGTGCCAGCAGTCCCTGGACAGATCGTAATCAGCCCCAGCATTTT; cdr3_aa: CASSPWTDRNQPQHF
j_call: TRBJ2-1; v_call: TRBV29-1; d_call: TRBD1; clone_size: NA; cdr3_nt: TGCAGCATATCCCGGGACAGTTACAATGAGCAGTTCTTC; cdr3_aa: CSISRDSYNEQFF
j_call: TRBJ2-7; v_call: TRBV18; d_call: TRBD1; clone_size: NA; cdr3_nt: TGTGCCAGCTCGCCTACCCAGGACAGGACCTACGAGCAGTACTTC; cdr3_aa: CASSPTQDRTYEQYF
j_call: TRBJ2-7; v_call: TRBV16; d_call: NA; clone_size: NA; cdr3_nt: TGTGCCAGCAGCTTTAAGCCATACGAGCAGTACTTC; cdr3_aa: CASSFKPYEQYF
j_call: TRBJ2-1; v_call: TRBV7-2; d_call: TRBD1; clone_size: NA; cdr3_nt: TGTGCCAGCAGCTTAGGGGACAGGGGAGGCAATGAGCAGTTCTTC; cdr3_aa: CASSLGDRGGNEQFF
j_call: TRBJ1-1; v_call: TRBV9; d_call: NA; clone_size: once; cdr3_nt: TGTGCCAGCAGCGTAGCTACGGGATTTGAAGCTTTCTTT; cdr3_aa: CASSVATGFEAFF
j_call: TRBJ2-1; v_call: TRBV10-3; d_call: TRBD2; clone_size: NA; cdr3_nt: TGTGCCATCAGTCGGGGGGGTGACAATGAGCAGTTCTTC; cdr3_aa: CAISRGGDNEQFF
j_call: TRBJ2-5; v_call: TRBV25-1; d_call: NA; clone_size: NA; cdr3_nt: TGTGCCAGCAGTGAATGGCAGACATACCAAGAGACCCAGTACTTC; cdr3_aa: CASSEWQTYQETQYF
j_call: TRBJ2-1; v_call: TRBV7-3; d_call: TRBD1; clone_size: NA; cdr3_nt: TGTGCCAGCAGCCCCCGGACAGGGGGCAGGGCATACAATGAGCAGTTCTTC; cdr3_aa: CASSPRTGGRAYNEQFF
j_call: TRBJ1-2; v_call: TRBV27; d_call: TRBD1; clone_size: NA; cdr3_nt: TGTGCCAGCAGTTTACTGGGACAGGGGCCCGGCTACACCTTC; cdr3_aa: CASSLLGQGPGYTF
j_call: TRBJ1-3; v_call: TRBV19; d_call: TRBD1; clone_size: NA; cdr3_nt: TGTGCCAGTAGCCGCCTCAGAGACAGGGTCTCTCTCTCTGGAAACACCATATATTTT; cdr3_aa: CASSRLRDRVSLSGNTIYF
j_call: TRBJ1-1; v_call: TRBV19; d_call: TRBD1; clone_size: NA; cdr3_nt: TGTGCCAGTAAAAGTACAGGGGCTACTGAAGCTTTCTTT; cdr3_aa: CASKSTGATEAFF
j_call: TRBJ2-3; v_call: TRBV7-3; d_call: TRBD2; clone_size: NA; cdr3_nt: TGTGCCAGCAGCTCAACTAGCGGGGGGGCTCGGGATACGCAGTATTTT; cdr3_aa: CASSSTSGGARDTQYF
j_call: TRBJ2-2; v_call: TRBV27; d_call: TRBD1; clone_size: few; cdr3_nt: TGTGCCAGCCGATTTACAGGGGGCGGTAATTTGGGGACCGGGGAGCTGTTTTTT; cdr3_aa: CASRFTGGGNLGTGELFF
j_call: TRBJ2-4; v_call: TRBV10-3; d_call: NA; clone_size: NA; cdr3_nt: TGTGCCATCAGTGAGTCGACGGGCAAAAACATTCAGTACTTC; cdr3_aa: CAISESTGKNIQYF
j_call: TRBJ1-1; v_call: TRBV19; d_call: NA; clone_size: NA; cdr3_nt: TGTGCCAGTACTAAGATCGGGGACACTGAAGCTTTCTTT; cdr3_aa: CASTKIGDTEAFF
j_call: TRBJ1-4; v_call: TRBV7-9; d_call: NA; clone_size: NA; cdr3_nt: TGTGCCAGCGTTCGGGATACGGGAACTAATGAAAAACTGTTTTTT; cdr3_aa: CASVRDTGTNEKLFF
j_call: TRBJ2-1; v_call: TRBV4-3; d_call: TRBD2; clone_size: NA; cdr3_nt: TGCGCCAGCAGCCCCCTGGGGGGGAATGAGCAGTTCTTC; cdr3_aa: CASSPLGGNEQFF
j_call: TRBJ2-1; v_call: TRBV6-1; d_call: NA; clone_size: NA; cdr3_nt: TGTGCCAGTTCACCGGAGAGAGGCTTTGAGCAGTTCTTC; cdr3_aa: CASSPERGFEQFF
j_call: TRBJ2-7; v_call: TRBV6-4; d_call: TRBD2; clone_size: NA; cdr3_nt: TGTGCCAGCAGTGACTCGCGGGGGGTTTACGAGCAGTACTTC; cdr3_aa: CASSDSRGVYEQYF
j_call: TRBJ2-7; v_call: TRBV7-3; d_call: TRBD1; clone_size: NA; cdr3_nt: TGTGCCAGCAGCTTTGGACAGGGTCGGGACGAGCAGTACTTC; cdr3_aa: CASSFGQGRDEQYF
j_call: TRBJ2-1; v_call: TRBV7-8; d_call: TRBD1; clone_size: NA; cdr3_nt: TGTGCCAGCAGCTTAGTGACAGGGACCTACAATGAGCAGTTCTTC; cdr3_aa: CASSLVTGTYNEQFF
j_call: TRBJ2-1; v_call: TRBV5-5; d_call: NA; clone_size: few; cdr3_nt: TGTGCCAGCGAGGGGGGGGCAGTGGACGCACGGTACAATGAGCAGTTCTTC; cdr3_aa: CASEGGAVDARYNEQFF
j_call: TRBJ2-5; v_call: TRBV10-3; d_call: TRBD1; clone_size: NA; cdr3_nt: TGTGCCATCAGTCAGACAGGGCAAGGCCAAGAGACCCAGTACTTC; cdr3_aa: CAISQTGQGQETQYF
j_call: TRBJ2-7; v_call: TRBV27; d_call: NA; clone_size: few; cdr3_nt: TGTGCCAGCAGTTTCCGTCTTACTTCCGGGACATTCTCCTACGAGCAGTACTTC; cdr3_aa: CASSFRLTSGTFSYEQYF